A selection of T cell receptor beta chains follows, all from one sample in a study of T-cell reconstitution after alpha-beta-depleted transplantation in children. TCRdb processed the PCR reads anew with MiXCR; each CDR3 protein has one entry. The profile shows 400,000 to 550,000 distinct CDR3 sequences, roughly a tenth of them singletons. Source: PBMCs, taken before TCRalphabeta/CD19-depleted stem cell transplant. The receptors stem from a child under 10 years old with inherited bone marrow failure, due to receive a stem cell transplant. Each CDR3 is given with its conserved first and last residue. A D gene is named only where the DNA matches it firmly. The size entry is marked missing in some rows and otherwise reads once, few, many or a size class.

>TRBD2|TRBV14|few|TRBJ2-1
TGTGCCAGCAGCCAAGATCCTAGCGGGAGGGTATTCTTC
CASSQDPSGRVFF
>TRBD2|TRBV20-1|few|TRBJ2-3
TGCAGTGCTAGAGGAGGGACTAGCGGTCCAGATACGCAGTATTTT
CSARGGTSGPDTQYF
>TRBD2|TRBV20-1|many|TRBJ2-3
TGCAGTGCTAGAGATGTGTGGACTAGCGGGAGCCCAGATACGCAGTATTTT
CSARDVWTSGSPDTQYF
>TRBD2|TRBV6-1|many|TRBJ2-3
TGTGCCAGCAGGGAACTAGCGGGAGGGCCGACGGCGGCGCAGTATTTT
CASRELAGGPTAAQYF
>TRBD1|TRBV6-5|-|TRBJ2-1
TGTGCCAGCAGTATTTTTCGACAGGGTGAGCAGTTCTTC
CASSIFRQGEQFF
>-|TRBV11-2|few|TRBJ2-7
TGTGCCAGCAGCTTAGGTAGGGCAGACGAGCAGTACTTC
CASSLGRADEQYF
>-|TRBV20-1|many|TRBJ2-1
TGCAGTGCGGACCGGGGCCCGCCGGATGAGCAGTTCTTC
CSADRGPPDEQFF
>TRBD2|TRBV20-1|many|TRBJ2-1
TGCAGTGCTCAAAAGGGGAGGGGTCAGTTCTTC
CSAQKGRGQFF
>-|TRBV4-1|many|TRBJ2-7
TGCGCCAGCAGCCAAGGTCACACCTCCTACGAGCAGTACTTC
CASSQGHTSYEQYF
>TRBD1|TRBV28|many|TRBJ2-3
TGTGCCAGCAGTTTCCCCAGGACAGGGGCGGCAGATACGCAGTATTTT
CASSFPRTGAADTQYF
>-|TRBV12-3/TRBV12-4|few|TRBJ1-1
TGTGCCAGCAGTCCCAACCTTGAAGCTTTCTTT
CASSPNLEAFF
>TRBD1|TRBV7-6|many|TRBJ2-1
TGTGCCAGCAGCCCCGCATGGGGACAGGGGGGTTTACCCTCCTACAATGAGCAGTTCTTC
CASSPAWGQGGLPSYNEQFF
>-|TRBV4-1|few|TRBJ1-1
TGCGCCAGCAGCCCCCGGGACCGACTGGTGGTGAACACTGAAGCTTTCTTT
CASSPRDRLVVNTEAFF
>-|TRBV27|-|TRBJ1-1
TGTGCCAGCAGTTTATCAGTTGGTTGGACTGAAGCTTTCTTT
CASSLSVGWTEAFF
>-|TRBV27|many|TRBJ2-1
TGTGCCAGCAGTCCTCTACCCGCTAGTAAGGTAGACTACAATGAGCAGTTCTTC
CASSPLPASKVDYNEQFF
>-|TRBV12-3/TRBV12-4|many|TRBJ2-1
TGTGCCAGCAGTCTCCGACAGGACTCCTACAATGAGCAGTTCTTC
CASSLRQDSYNEQFF
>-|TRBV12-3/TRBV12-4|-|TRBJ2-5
TGTGCCAGCAGTCGGGCGCGAGGAGAGACCCAGTACTTC
CASSRARGETQYF
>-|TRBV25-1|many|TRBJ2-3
TGTGCCAGCAGTGAATTGGGGGGTTTCAGAGATACGCAGTATTTT
CASSELGGFRDTQYF
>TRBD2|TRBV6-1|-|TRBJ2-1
TGTGCCAGCCTCGGTCTAGCGGGGGAAGGCGCCTACAATGAGCAGTTCTTC
CASLGLAGEGAYNEQFF
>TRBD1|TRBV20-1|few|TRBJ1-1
TGCAGTGCTCACAGGGGGTTCGCTGAAGCTTTCTTT
CSAHRGFAEAFF
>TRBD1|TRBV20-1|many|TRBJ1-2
TGCAGTGCTATACCGGGACAGGGGGATGGCTACACCTTC
CSAIPGQGDGYTF
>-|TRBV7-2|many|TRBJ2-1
TGTGCCAGCAGCTCCCGACTAGGTCCGTACAATGAGCAGTTCTTC
CASSSRLGPYNEQFF
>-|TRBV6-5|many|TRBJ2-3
TGTGCCAGCAGTTACTCCCAGCGCGCAGATACGCAGTATTTT
CASSYSQRADTQYF
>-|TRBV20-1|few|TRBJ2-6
TGCAGTGCTAGAGCCGACAATACTGGGGCCAACGTCCTGACTTTC
CSARADNTGANVLTF
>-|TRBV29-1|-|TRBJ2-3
TGCAGCGTTGGGCTAGAACCAGATACGCAGTATTTT
CSVGLEPDTQYF
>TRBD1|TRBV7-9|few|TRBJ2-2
TGTGCCAGCAGCTTAGGCCGGACAGGAGATCTCACCGGGGAGCTGTTTTTT
CASSLGRTGDLTGELFF
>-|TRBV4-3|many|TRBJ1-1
TGCGCCAGCAGCCAAGAACCAGGTGGAAACACTGAAGCTTTCTTT
CASSQEPGGNTEAFF
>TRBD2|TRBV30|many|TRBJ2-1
TGTGCCTGGAGTGTAACTAGCGGTAGGGAGCAGTTCTTC
CAWSVTSGREQFF
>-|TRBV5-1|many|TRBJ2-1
TGCGCCAGCAGCTTGCAGGCTTGGGGAGTGTTTGGTATGGATGAGCAGTTCTTC
CASSLQAWGVFGMDEQFF
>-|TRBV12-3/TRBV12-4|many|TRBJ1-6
TGTGCCAGCAGTTCGCAGGGTCAATCACCCCTCCACTTT
CASSSQGQSPLHF
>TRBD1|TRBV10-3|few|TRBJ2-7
TGTGCCATCAGTCAAAATCCGCCGGGACAGGGATCCTACGAGCAGTACTTC
CAISQNPPGQGSYEQYF
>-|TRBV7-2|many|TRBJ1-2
TGTGCCAGCAGCTTAGCGATACCGAAGTATGGCTACACCTTC
CASSLAIPKYGYTF
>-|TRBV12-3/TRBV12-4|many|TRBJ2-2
TGTGCCAGCCTTGTACTTCTAGCTCCCGGGGAGCTGTTTTTT
CASLVLLAPGELFF
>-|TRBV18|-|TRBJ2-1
TGTGCCAGCTCACCTAGCTGGGGGGCCTACAATGAGCAGTTCTTC
CASSPSWGAYNEQFF
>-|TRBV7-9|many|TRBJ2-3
TGTGCCAGCAGCTTAGCCGCCCGCACAGATACGCAGTATTTT
CASSLAARTDTQYF
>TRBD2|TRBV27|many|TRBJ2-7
TGTGCCAGCAGTTTAGGGCTAGCGGGAGGGCCGTGGTGTGAGCAGTACTTC
CASSLGLAGGPWCEQYF
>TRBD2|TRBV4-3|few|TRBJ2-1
TGCGCCAGTACCGCTGAGCGGGATGCCAATGAGCAGTTCTTC
CASTAERDANEQFF
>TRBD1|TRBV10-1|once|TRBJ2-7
TGCGCCAGCAGCCCCGGACAGGGCGCTCTTTGGGAGCAGTACTTC
CASSPGQGALWEQYF
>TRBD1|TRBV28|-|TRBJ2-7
TGTGCCAGCAGTTTCCGGGGGACAGGAGCCTACGAGCAGTACTTC
CASSFRGTGAYEQYF
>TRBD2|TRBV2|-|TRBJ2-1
TGTGCCAGCAGTGAAACCTACCCCGGACTAGCGGGAGACTACAATGAGCAGTTCTTC
CASSETYPGLAGDYNEQFF
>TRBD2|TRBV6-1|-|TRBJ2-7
TGTGCCAGCAGCTGGGGGGGGATTAGCGGGAAATACTACGAGCAGTACTTC
CASSWGGISGKYYEQYF
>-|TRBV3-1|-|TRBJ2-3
TGTGCCAGCAGCCAAGAAGGTTGGCGCACGCCTTTATCAGATACGCAGTATTTT
CASSQEGWRTPLSDTQYF